This TCR beta chain was identified during a study of blood T cell repertoires in COVID-19. As for the study in general: Specimens from acute and convalescent COVID-19 originated in the United States, Italy and Spain. Sources were T cells, B-cell-depleted T cells, or PBMCs; the material itself was cDNA or gDNA.

The CDR3 totals 13 residues. CDR1 is MDHEN and CDR2 is SYDVKM in the germline V gene. Trimming cost V 2 bases and J 4 bases, with 9 bases left between them. Methods used by the authors: Amplified reference gene primers provided the basis for estimating nucleated cell counts. Profiled with immunoSEQ multiplex PCR; TCRdb holds only in-frame clones, not every one. V, J and clone size were drawn from that table, and D and trimming were deduced from the DNA. Of about 670,000 clones listed, more than 80% are singletons. This receptor was obtained from a woman between 18 and 29 years old with acute or convalescent COVID-19. The source material was peripheral blood. The chain recombines TRBV28 with TRBJ2-7, with no clear D. The CDR3 DNA reads as TGTGCCAGCAGTTTAGGTATTCTATACGAGCAGTACTTC. Protein sequence: CASSLGILYEQYF.